This is a list of T cell receptor beta chains from one sample in a study of shared clonotypes between healthy human individuals. Assay: immunoSEQ multiplex PCR; the TCRdb copy retains only in-frame clones and omits some. The repertoire holds around 1,900,000 clones, with just under 95% as singletons. What was sequenced was naive CD8+ T cells from PBMCs. The receptors shown here come from a man between 18 and 35 years old in good health. Some clones in this sample may be carry-over from other donors' samples. The conserved cysteine and the conserved F or W are not part of the CDR3 here.

J gene,V gene,CDR3 protein
TRBJ1-1,TRBV5-1,ASSLTVNTEAF
TRBJ2-1,TRBV4-1,ASSQDRGTGYEQF
TRBJ1-5,TRBV28,ASSLGLSNQPQH
TRBJ1-1,TRBV19,ASNNLDMTEAF
TRBJ2-7,TRBV19,ASNSRGISYEQY
TRBJ2-7,TRBV5-4,ASSLLTGGSYEQY
TRBJ2-5,TRBV7-2,ASQTSGAMYQETQY
TRBJ2-1,TRBV14,ASSQGGGYLAYPTLGEQF
TRBJ2-7,TRBV2,ASRWAPSSYEQY
TRBJ2-7,TRBV7-9,ASSTPDRGHYEQY
TRBJ2-7,TRBV9,ASSVDLRVPYEQY
TRBJ1-4,TRBV6-6,ASSQGGGWNEKLF